The rows below give T cell receptor beta chains drawn from one sample of a study of T cells of healthy individuals. TCRdb reprocessed the 5' RACE reads via MiXCR and lists one record per CDR3 protein. The sample consists of approximately 50,000 distinct CDR3 sequences, roughly 15% of them appearing once. The source of these receptors is a human donor in good health. CDR3s include the opening cysteine and the closing phenylalanine or tryptophan. Each record gives: J gene, clone size, D gene, V gene, CDR3 protein, CDR3 DNA. The D gene is left open where the match is weak. Size values are once, few and many counts, or a class for expanded clones, and some rows have none.

J: TRBJ2-7; size: .; D: TRBD2; V: TRBV5-1; CDR3: CASSLSGTRTEQYF; DNA: TGCGCCAGCAGCTTGTCTGGGACTAGAACCGAGCAGTACTTC
J: TRBJ1-4; size: .; D: TRBD1; V: TRBV30; CDR3: CAWRDRVQKLFF; DNA: TGTGCCTGGAGGGACAGGGTCCAAAAACTGTTTTTT
J: TRBJ1-1; size: many; D: .; V: TRBV25-1; CDR3: CASSELAPNTEAFF; DNA: TGTGCCAGCAGTGAACTTGCCCCGAACACTGAAGCTTTCTTT
J: TRBJ1-6; size: many; D: .; V: TRBV25-1; CDR3: CASSEWGNNSPLHF; DNA: TGTGCCAGCAGTGAATGGGGTAATAATTCACCCCTCCACTTT
J: TRBJ1-2; size: .; D: .; V: TRBV6-5; CDR3: CASSYSRVGVGYTF; DNA: TGTGCCAGCAGTTACTCGAGGGTCGGGGTTGGCTACACCTTC
J: TRBJ1-2; size: many; D: TRBD1; V: TRBV7-2; CDR3: CASSSGQALGWGGYTF; DNA: TGTGCCAGCAGCTCGGGACAGGCCCTCGGCTGGGGTGGCTACACCTTC
J: TRBJ2-7; size: .; D: TRBD2; V: TRBV4-3; CDR3: CASSVSGNSYEQYF; DNA: TGCGCCAGCAGCGTCAGCGGGAACTCCTACGAGCAGTACTTC
J: TRBJ2-7; size: many; D: .; V: TRBV7-2; CDR3: CASSLAGGYQYEQYF; DNA: TGTGCCAGCAGCTTAGCTGGGGGGTATCAATACGAGCAGTACTTC
J: TRBJ1-2; size: many; D: .; V: TRBV11-2; CDR3: CASSLESASNYGYTF; DNA: TGTGCCAGCAGCTTAGAATCAGCCTCTAACTATGGCTACACCTTC
J: TRBJ1-1; size: many; D: .; V: TRBV6-5; CDR3: CASSYAGTSNTEAFF; DNA: TGTGCCAGCAGTTACGCCGGGACATCGAACACTGAAGCTTTCTTT
J: TRBJ1-6; size: many; D: TRBD1; V: TRBV13; CDR3: CASSVGQGTEWPLHF; DNA: TGTGCCAGCAGCGTCGGACAGGGGACGGAATGGCCCCTCCACTTT
J: TRBJ2-5; size: few; D: .; V: TRBV5-1; CDR3: CASVGHTGGTQYF; DNA: TGCGCCAGCGTGGGACATACCGGAGGGACCCAGTACTTC
J: TRBJ2-2; size: .; D: .; V: TRBV10-3; CDR3: CAISESNTGEDTGELFF; DNA: TGTGCCATCAGTGAGTCTAATACAGGGGAGGACACCGGGGAGCTGTTTTTT
J: TRBJ2-6; size: .; D: TRBD1; V: TRBV6-2/TRBV6-3; CDR3: CASSRGLGANVLTF; DNA: TGTGCCAGCAGTAGGGGGCTTGGGGCCAACGTCCTGACTTTC
J: TRBJ2-3; size: .; D: .; V: TRBV5-1; CDR3: CASSLEAKSTDTQYF; DNA: TGCGCCAGCAGCTTGGAGGCGAAGAGCACAGATACGCAGTATTTT
J: TRBJ2-7; size: many; D: TRBD2; V: TRBV20-1; CDR3: CSARGFASGRDGYEQYF; DNA: TGCAGTGCGAGGGGTTTTGCTAGCGGGAGGGACGGGTACGAGCAGTACTTC
J: TRBJ1-1; size: .; D: .; V: TRBV7-9; CDR3: CASSLDGWGTAFF; DNA: TGTGCCAGCAGCTTAGACGGTTGGGGCACAGCTTTCTTT
J: TRBJ2-2; size: few; D: .; V: TRBV7-2; CDR3: CASSLEARTKNTGELFF; DNA: TGTGCCAGCAGCTTAGAGGCCCGGACCAAAAACACCGGGGAGCTGTTTTTT
J: TRBJ1-4; size: many; D: TRBD1; V: TRBV5-6; CDR3: CASSTGTGYADEKLFF; DNA: TGTGCCAGCAGTACCGGGACAGGGTATGCAGATGAAAAACTGTTTTTT
J: TRBJ1-2; size: .; D: .; V: TRBV10-3; CDR3: CAISGTAEGVNYGYTF; DNA: TGTGCCATCAGTGGTACGGCCGAAGGGGTTAACTATGGCTACACCTTC
J: TRBJ2-1; size: few; D: TRBD1; V: TRBV7-6; CDR3: CASSLSGGRYNEQFF; DNA: TGTGCCAGCAGCTTATCAGGGGGACGGTACAATGAGCAGTTCTTC
J: TRBJ2-3; size: many; D: TRBD2; V: TRBV20-1; CDR3: CSAGPSGSSTDTQYF; DNA: TGCAGTGCTGGACCTAGCGGTTCCAGCACAGATACGCAGTATTTT
J: TRBJ2-7; size: many; D: .; V: TRBV7-9; CDR3: CASSISNAEQYF; DNA: TGTGCCAGCAGCATCAGCAACGCCGAGCAGTACTTC
J: TRBJ2-1; size: many; D: TRBD2; V: TRBV5-6; CDR3: CASSWRTSGRMGDEQFF; DNA: TGTGCCAGCAGCTGGCGGACTAGCGGGAGGATGGGCGATGAGCAGTTCTTC
J: TRBJ2-3; size: many; D: .; V: TRBV10-3; CDR3: CAIRRGDTQYF; DNA: TGTGCCATCAGAAGGGGGGATACGCAGTATTTT
J: TRBJ2-2; size: many; D: .; V: TRBV2; CDR3: CASRLTSTGELFF; DNA: TGTGCCAGCAGGCTCACTAGCACCGGGGAGCTGTTTTTT
J: TRBJ2-7; size: .; D: .; V: TRBV7-9; CDR3: CASSLVRGPYEQYF; DNA: TGTGCCAGCAGCTTAGTCCGGGGGCCATACGAGCAGTACTTC
J: TRBJ2-5; size: .; D: TRBD2; V: TRBV7-2; CDR3: CASSLMRGGLGETQYF; DNA: TGTGCCAGCAGCTTAATGCGGGGGGGCCTTGGGGAGACCCAGTACTTC
J: TRBJ2-2; size: many; D: .; V: TRBV4-3; CDR3: CASSQERWSGELFF; DNA: TGCGCCAGCAGCCAAGAAAGGTGGAGCGGGGAGCTGTTTTTT
J: TRBJ2-7; size: .; D: .; V: TRBV5-1; CDR3: CASSGVQGVYEQYF; DNA: TGCGCCAGCAGCGGTGTACAGGGTGTCTACGAGCAGTACTTC
J: TRBJ1-1; size: many; D: .; V: TRBV2; CDR3: CASSERWGRGFTEAFF; DNA: TGTGCCAGCAGTGAACGTTGGGGCAGGGGATTCACTGAAGCTTTCTTT
J: TRBJ2-7; size: few; D: TRBD2; V: TRBV2; CDR3: CASSDVDASGLYEQYF; DNA: TGTGCCAGCAGTGATGTGGACGCTAGCGGACTATACGAGCAGTACTTC
J: TRBJ2-7; size: few; D: .; V: TRBV28; CDR3: CASSPLGLEQYF; DNA: TGTGCCAGCAGTCCCCTAGGGCTCGAGCAGTACTTC
J: TRBJ2-3; size: many; D: TRBD2; V: TRBV3-1; CDR3: CASSLTSGITDTQYF; DNA: TGTGCCAGCAGCCTCACTAGCGGGATCACAGATACGCAGTATTTT
J: TRBJ1-5; size: .; D: .; V: TRBV7-2; CDR3: CASSLEGLTMSPQHF; DNA: TGTGCCAGCAGCTTAGAAGGACTGACCATGAGCCCCCAGCATTTT
J: TRBJ2-3; size: few; D: TRBD2; V: TRBV12-3/TRBV12-4; CDR3: CASSRSGGADTQYF; DNA: TGTGCCAGCAGCCGTAGCGGGGGGGCAGATACGCAGTATTTT
J: TRBJ2-4; size: many; D: .; V: TRBV7-2; CDR3: CASSSPRVGWGNIQYF; DNA: TGTGCCAGCAGTTCCCCAAGGGTGGGCTGGGGGAACATTCAGTACTTC